This T cell receptor beta chain was found in a study of T cell changes during pregnancy in multiple sclerosis. Germline lookup yields CDR1 MNHNS and CDR2 SASEGT. J lost 6 bases, V lost 3 bases, and 7 bases had no gene match. The CDR3 extends over 15 amino acids. Sequenced by immunoSEQ multiplex PCR; TCRdb stores in-frame clones only, minus some. Here the sample spans tens of thousands of clones, approximately 92% being singletons. The V call is TRBV6-1, the J call TRBJ1-4; 7 positions agree with TRBD1. The sequence was collected from a female donor with multiple sclerosis, enrolled in a pregnancy study. Material: CD4+ T cells from peripheral blood mononuclear cells, obtained in the first trimester of pregnancy. CDR3 sequence (DNA): TGTGCCAGCAGTGATTGGACAGGTTCTTATGAAAAACTGTTTTTT. Its translation: CASSDWTGSYEKLFF.